This TCR beta chain was sequenced in a study of blood T cell repertoires in COVID-19. In the original analysis: Estimation of nucleated cell counts was performed using reference gene primer amplification. Produced via immunoSEQ multiplex PCR; TCRdb's table is partial and in-frame only. Clone size and V and J calls were adopted from that table, with D and trimming inferred from the DNA. The table includes 110,000 to 150,000 clones, 70% to 85% detected once. The germline CDR1 and CDR2 sequences are SQVTM and ANQGSEA. Trimming at V came to 4 bases and at J to 2 bases, leaving 17 bases not matched to a gene. The CDR3 totals 19 residues.

This clonotype originated in a man between 60 and 75 years old with active or convalescent COVID-19. J is TRBJ2-1 and V is TRBV29-1; 10 positions match TRBD2. The sequencing sample was made of peripheral blood. CDR3 protein: CSVASQPKKREGPYNEQFF. The CDR3 coding sequence is TGCAGCGTTGCGAGTCAGCCAAAAAAGCGGGAGGGACCCTACAATGAGCAGTTCTTC.